These 12 T cell receptor beta chains came from one sample sequenced in a study of blood T cells in healthy people across ages. It was with a sample-barcoded 5' primer and a J-beta primer mix that a second PCR of about 7 to 12 cycles was run. TCRdb itself ran the 5' RACE reads through MiXCR, one entry per CDR3 protein. The sample records some 1,500,000 distinct CDR3 sequences, about 42% being singletons. The sample taken for sequencing was blood. Receptor source: a woman between 18 and 30 years old in good health.

V is TRBV12-3 or TRBV12-4 and J is TRBJ2-7; 9 bases line up with TRBD1. J gave up 8 bases and V 6 bases, and 5 bases lay outside the gene matches. The CDR3 is 12 residues long. The CDR3 DNA sequence: TGTGCCAGCAGAAGGGACAGGGCGAAGCAGTACTTC. Amino acids: CASRRDRAKQYF.

This chain links TRBV6-5 with TRBJ1-3; D call uncertain. V was clipped by 11 bases and J by 0 bases, with 8 bases between them. Germline V lookup: CDR1 MNHEY, CDR2 SVGAGI. This CDR3 is built from 12 residues. The CDR3 region is CAGVASGNTIYF. For the CDR3, the DNA is TGTGCCGGAGTCGCCTCTGGAAACACCATATATTTT.

This clonotype was counted a few times. In DNA, the CDR3 is TGTGCCAGCAGTCTTGGACCGGTGCCCACCGGGGAGCTGTTTTTT. It codes for CASSLGPVPTGELFF. V gene TRBV6-5 combines with J gene TRBJ2-2; D is unclear. This CDR3 comprises 15 residues. V lost 5 bases to trimming and J lost 4 bases, with 14 bases between them. CDR1 is MNHEY, CDR2 SVGAGI, per germline.

V and J are TRBV14 and TRBJ1-6, with D unclear. From germline, CDR1 is SGHDN and CDR2 FVKESK. The V gene lost 1 base and the J gene lost 12 bases, with 16 bases spanning the gap. The CDR3 has 15 residues. The CDR3 region has the DNA TGTGCCAGCAGCCAAGTGGGCGGAGGAATTCAACCCCTCCACTTT. This codes for CASSQVGGGIQPLHF. Full variable domain (remainder filled in from reference TRBV14 and TRBJ1-6): EAGVTQFPSHSVIEKGQTVTLRCDPISGHDNLYWYRRVMGKEIKFLLHFVKESKQDESGMPNNRFLAERTGGTYSTLKVQPAELEDSGVYFCASSQVGGGIQPLHFGNGTRLTVT.

As concerns this clonotype: A read error may account for a junction end that differs from germline. The chain recombines TRBV20-1 with TRBJ2-1; the D gene is possibly TRBD1 (6 bases). This CDR3 region has 14 residues. Germline assignment: CDR1 DFQATT and CDR2 SNEGSKA (reference sequence). The DNA for the CDR3 is TGCAGTGTTAGAGCACAGGGTTCCTACAATGAGCAGTTCTTC. Its protein product is CSVRAQGSYNEQFF.

A word on this clonotype: This may stem from a read error, because a much larger clone lies one nucleotide away. The chain uses TRBV4-1 and TRBJ2-5, with 7 positions matching TRBD2. The CDR3 contains 15 residues. Germline CDR1 and CDR2: MGHRA and YSYEKL. V lost 1 base to trimming and J lost 11 bases; unmatched junction nucleotides: 13. As DNA, the CDR3 is TGCGCCAGCAGCCAAGTTGGGGGGAGGGGCAATGAGCAGTACTTC. The encoded protein is CASSQVGGRGNEQYF.

This clonotype has only a few counts. The chain couples TRBV4-3 to TRBJ1-4; D gene unclear. This CDR3 is built from 17 residues. V was shortened by 0 bases and J by 8 bases, with 19 bases between the two germline ends. Germline V gene sequence: CDR1 LGHNA, CDR2 YSLEER. Here the CDR3 reads CASSQDIAPGVGEKLFF. CDR3 nucleotide sequence: TGCGCCAGCAGCCAAGATATCGCCCCGGGAGTGGGGGAAAAACTGTTTTTT.

This clonotype came up many times. The V and J genes are TRBV9 and TRBJ2-3, with D perhaps matching TRBD1 (6 bases). CDR1 and CDR2 (germline): SGDLS, YYNGEE. The V end lost 0 bases, the J end lost 4 bases, and 9 bases lay between the germline ends. There are 14 residues in the CDR3. CDR3 residues: CASSVVGAADTQYF. The DNA of the CDR3 is TGTGCCAGCAGCGTAGTGGGGGCGGCAGATACGCAGTATTTT.

The chain has TRBV3-1 and TRBJ1-1; D is possibly TRBD1 (5 bases). The CDR3 is made up of 11 amino acids. Germline CDR1 is LGHDT and CDR2 is YNNKEL (reference sequence). Deletions cut 6 bases from V and 13 bases from J, with 15 bases between. The DNA for the CDR3 is TGTGCCAGCAGAGCCGACAGATCGCTTTTCTTT. The encoded protein is CASRADRSLFF.

The rearrangement joins TRBV15 to TRBJ1-2, with unresolved D. Trimming removed 0 bases at V and 8 bases at J, with 13 bases between. CDR3 length equals 14 residues. Per germline, CDR1 LNHNV and CDR2 YYDKDF (reference sequence). The CDR3 sequence: CATSRDLGLGGYTF. CDR3 sequence (DNA): TGTGCCACCAGCAGAGATTTGGGTTTAGGAGGCTACACCTTC.

This clonotype was picked up a small number of times. The V gene is TRBV6-6, the J gene TRBJ2-3, with no clear D. The V end was cut by 2 bases, the J end by 12 bases, with 12 bases between. CDR1 is MNHNY and CDR2 is SVGAGI in the germline V gene (reference sequence). The CDR3 spans 12 residues. CDR3 region: CASSYGPEHQYF. The CDR3, as DNA: TGTGCCAGCAGTTACGGGCCGGAACATCAGTATTTT.

About this clonotype: Its ends do not fully match the called genes, so a read error is possible. The chain carries TRBV7-9 and TRBJ2-7, with 13 bases lining up with TRBD2. CDR1 is SEHNR and CDR2 is FQNEAQ in the germline V gene (reference sequence). The CDR3 has 16 residues. CDR3 sequence: CTSTLRTSGSQYEQYF. The CDR3 DNA reads TGTACCAGCACCCTGAGGACTAGCGGGAGTCAGTACGAGCAGTACTTC. The full variable domain, its missing parts supplied by reference TRBV7-9 and TRBJ2-7, is DTGVSQNPRHKITKRGQNVTFRCDPISEHNRLYWYRQTLGQGPEFLTYFQNEAQLEKSRLLSDRFSAERPKGSFSTLEIQRTEQGDSAMYLCTSTLRTSGSQYEQYFGPGTRLTVT.